The sequence of this TCR beta chain was determined in a study of shared clonotypes between healthy human individuals. Study as a whole: Per donor, CD8 memory used one plate, CD8 naive used two, CD4 memory used three and CD4 naive used three.

As for this clone: The junction differs from germline at one of its ends, possibly a read error.

This was a deep-level run. Here immunoSEQ multiplex PCR was the method, and the copy in TCRdb shows in-frame clones only, minus some. The table includes around 2,000,000 clones, around 96% detected once. Naive CD8 isolation took CD45RO-negative cells positively selected for CCR7 and excluded terminally differentiated effector memory CD45RA+ cells. Donors were healthy HIV-negative adults without recently reported acute infections or vaccinations. The sequenced sample consisted of naive CD8+ T cells sorted from blood. This clonotype was obtained from a man between 18 and 29 years old in good health.

This CDR3 is CASSLGPTWDRDF. DNA of the CDR3: TGTGCCAGCAGCTTAGGCCCAACCTGGGACAGGGACTTC. The chain employs TRBV7-6 and TRBJ2-7, with 9 bases identical to TRBD1. CDR1 and CDR2 from the germline V gene are SGHVS and FNYEAQ. The CDR3 is made up of 13 amino acids.